The 6 T cell receptor beta chains listed next were all sequenced from one sample in a study of neurological immune-mediated disorders. TCRdb used MiXCR to reprocess the 5' RACE reads, holding one entry per CDR3 protein. The data hold more than 45,000 distinct CDR3 sequences, with more than 9.5% observed a single time. The sequenced sample consisted of PBMCs. The receptors shown here come from a man aged 55 to 70 in good health.

There are many counts of this clonotype. The chain is built from TRBV6-5 and TRBJ2-2; 7 bases are a match to TRBD2. Germline V gene lookup returns CDR1 MNHEY and CDR2 SVGAGI. This CDR3 is 15 amino acids long. The V segment lost 5 bases and the J segment 5 bases; nucleotides outside the gene matches: 8. CDR3 region: CASSTDRGGTGELFF. The DNA for the CDR3 is TGTGCCAGCAGTACGGATCGGGGAGGGACCGGGGAGCTGTTTTTT.

The chain carries TRBV12-3 or TRBV12-4 and TRBJ2-1; D is unresolved. V was shortened by 6 bases and J by 8 bases, with 23 bases between the two germline ends. This CDR3 has 16 amino acids. The CDR3 DNA reads TGTGCCAGCAGACCGATATGGGTTAGAATGATTGATGAGCAGTTCTTC. It translates to CASRPIWVRMIDEQFF.

There are many counts of this clonotype. The rearrangement joins TRBV5-1 to TRBJ2-7; D is ambiguous. V was cut by 0 bases and J by 5 bases, with 15 bases left in between. CDR3 length equals 15 residues. Germline lookup yields CDR1 SGHRS and CDR2 YFSETQ. The CDR3 bases are TGCGCCAGCAGCTTGGCCGTAGGGTTGGGAAACGAGCAGTACTTC. Amino acids: CASSLAVGLGNEQYF. The entire variable domain, with the rest obtained from reference TRBV5-1 and TRBJ2-7, is as follows: KAGVTQTPRYLIKTRGQQVTLSCSPISGHRSVSWYQQTPGQGLQFLFEYFSETQRNKGNFPGRFSGRQFSNSRSEMNVSTLELGDSALYLCASSLAVGLGNEQYFGPGTRLTVT.

There are many counts of this clonotype. J is TRBJ2-3 and V is TRBV5-6; possibly TRBD1 or TRBD2 for D (5 bases each). The V end was cut by 4 bases, the J end by 2 bases, with 14 bases between. The CDR3 consists of 15 residues. Looked up from germline, CDR1 is SGHDT and CDR2 is YYEEEE. The CDR3 sequence: CASSTGTAPTDTQYF. The CDR3 nucleotides read TGTGCCAGCAGCACCGGGACGGCCCCCACAGATACGCAGTATTTT.

The sample holds many counts of this clonotype. V usage is TRBV7-6 and J usage is TRBJ1-5; D is uncertain. This CDR3 region has 13 residues. V shed 2 bases and J shed 5 bases, with 7 bases lying between them. Germline V lookup: CDR1 SGHVS, CDR2 FNYEAQ. Written as DNA, the CDR3 is TGTGCCAGCAGCTTATCGAGCTATCAGCCCCAGCATTTT. Translated, it gives CASSLSSYQPQHF.

To note about this clonotype: Possible read error: a much larger clone is one base away. The chain uses TRBV29-1 and TRBJ2-3, with TRBD1 matching 9 bases. With 5 bases clipped from V and 2 bases from J, the junction kept 8 bases outside the gene matches. Per germline, CDR1 SQVTM and CDR2 ANQGSEA. The CDR3 is made up of 15 amino acids. This chain's CDR3 is CSVQYWDRDTDTQYF. CDR3 coding DNA: TGCAGCGTTCAATACTGGGACAGGGACACAGATACGCAGTATTTT.